The following is a T cell receptor (beta chain) sequence with its context. Antigen specificity is unknown. This specimen belongs to a study of blood T cells in healthy people across ages. Overall study findings and caveats: Higher naive T cell percentage went strongly together with higher TCR beta diversity.

The CDR3 extends over 12 amino acids. The germline gives CDR1 DFQATT, CDR2 SNEGSKA (reference sequence). Primed by a sample-barcoded 5' primer and a J-beta primer mix, a second PCR proceeded for about 6 to 12 cycles. TCRdb re-called the 5' RACE reads with MiXCR, one entry per CDR3 protein. Of 600,000 to 1,000,000 distinct CDR3 sequences listed, roughly 25% are singletons. A further study also used this sample, focusing on T cells of mothers and their children. From that second work: Whatever RNA was extracted went entirely into cDNA synthesis, at about 1.5 ug per 15 ul. For each mother, over 9 million TCR beta CDR3 reads were obtained, and for each child, some 3.1 million.

The TCR sequence derives from a boy younger than 18 in good health. This chain links TRBV20-1 with TRBJ2-7; TRBD2 agrees at 8 bases. Sequencing was done on a sample of blood. CDR3 residues: CRPGGGTYEQYF. CDR3 nucleotides: TGCAGGCCCGGGGGGGGTACCTACGAGCAGTACTTC.